This T cell receptor (beta chain) is from a study of T cell responses to AZD1222 COVID-19 vaccine. In germline, CDR1 is MNHEY, CDR2 SMNVEV (reference sequence). CDR3 length equals 15 residues. V shed 5 bases and J shed 4 bases, with 17 bases lying between them. The study pooled second doses at about 4 or about 12 weeks. Generated by immunoSEQ multiplex PCR, the TCRdb table keeps only in-frame clones and is missing some. The sample contains more than 75,000 clones, 75% to 95% of which appear only once. The sequenced sample was peripheral blood, obtained 28 days after the second AZD1222 dose. The chain has TRBV27 and TRBJ1-1; a possible D gene is TRBD1 (5 bases). The source is an adult who received the AZD1222 COVID-19 vaccine. The CDR3 DNA follows: TGTGCCAGCAGTCTAAGACAGAGGGGCGGCACTGAAGCTTTCTTT. Translation: CASSLRQRGGTEAFF.